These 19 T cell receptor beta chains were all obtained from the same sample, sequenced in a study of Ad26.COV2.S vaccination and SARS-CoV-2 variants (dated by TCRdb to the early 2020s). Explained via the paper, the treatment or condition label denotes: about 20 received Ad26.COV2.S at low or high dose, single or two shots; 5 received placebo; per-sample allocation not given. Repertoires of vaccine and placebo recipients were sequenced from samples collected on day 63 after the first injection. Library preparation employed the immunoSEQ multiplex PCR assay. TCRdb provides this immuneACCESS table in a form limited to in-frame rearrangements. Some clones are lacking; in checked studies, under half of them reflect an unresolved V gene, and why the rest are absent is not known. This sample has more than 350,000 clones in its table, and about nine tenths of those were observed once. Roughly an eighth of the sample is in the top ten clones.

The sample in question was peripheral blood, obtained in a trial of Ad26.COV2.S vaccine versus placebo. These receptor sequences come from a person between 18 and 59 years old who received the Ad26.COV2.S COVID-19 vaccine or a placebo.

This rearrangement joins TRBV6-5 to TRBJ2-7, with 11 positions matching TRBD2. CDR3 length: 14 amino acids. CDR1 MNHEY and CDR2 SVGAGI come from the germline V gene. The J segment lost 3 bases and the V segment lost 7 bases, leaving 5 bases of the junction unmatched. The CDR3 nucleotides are TGTGCCAGCATTCTAGGGACTAGCGGCTACGAGCAGTACTTC. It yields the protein CASILGTSGYEQYF.

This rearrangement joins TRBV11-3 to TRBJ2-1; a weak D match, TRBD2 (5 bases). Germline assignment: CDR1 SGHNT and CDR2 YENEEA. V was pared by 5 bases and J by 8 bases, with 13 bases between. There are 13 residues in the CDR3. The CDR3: CASSPTRIDEQFF. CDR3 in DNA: TGTGCCAGCAGCCCAACTAGGATCGATGAGCAGTTCTTC.

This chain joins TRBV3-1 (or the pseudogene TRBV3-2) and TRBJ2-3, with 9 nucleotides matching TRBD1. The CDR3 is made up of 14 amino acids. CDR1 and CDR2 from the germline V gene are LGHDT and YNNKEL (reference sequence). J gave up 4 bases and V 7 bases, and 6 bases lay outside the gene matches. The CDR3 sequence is CASTATGGPDTQYF. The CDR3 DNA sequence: TGTGCCAGCACCGCCACAGGGGGCCCAGATACGCAGTATTTT.

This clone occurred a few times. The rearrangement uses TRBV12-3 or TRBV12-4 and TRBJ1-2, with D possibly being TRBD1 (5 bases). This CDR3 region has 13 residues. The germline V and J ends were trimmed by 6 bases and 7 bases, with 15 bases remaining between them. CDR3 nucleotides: TGTGCCAGCAGCCCGGGACCGCCGGGTGGCTACACCTTC. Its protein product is CASSPGPPGGYTF.

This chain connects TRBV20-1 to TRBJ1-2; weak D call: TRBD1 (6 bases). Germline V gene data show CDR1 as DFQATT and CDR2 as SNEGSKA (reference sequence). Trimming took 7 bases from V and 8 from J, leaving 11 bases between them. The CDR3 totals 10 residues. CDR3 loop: CSGGRGGYTF. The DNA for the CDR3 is TGCAGTGGGGGGCGGGGAGGCTACACCTTC.

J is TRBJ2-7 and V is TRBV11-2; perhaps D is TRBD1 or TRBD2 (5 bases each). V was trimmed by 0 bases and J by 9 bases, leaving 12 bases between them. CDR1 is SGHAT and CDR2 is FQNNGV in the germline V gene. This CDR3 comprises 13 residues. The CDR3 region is CASSLDQVGRQYF. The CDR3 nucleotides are TGTGCCAGCAGCTTAGATCAGGTGGGACGGCAGTACTTC. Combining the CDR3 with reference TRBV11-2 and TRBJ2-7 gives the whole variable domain EAGVAQSPRYKIIEKRQSVAFWCNPISGHATLYWYQQILGQGPKLLIQFQNNGVVDDSQLPKDRFSAERLKGVDSTLKIQPAKLEDSAVYLCASSLDQVGRQYFGPGTRLTVT.

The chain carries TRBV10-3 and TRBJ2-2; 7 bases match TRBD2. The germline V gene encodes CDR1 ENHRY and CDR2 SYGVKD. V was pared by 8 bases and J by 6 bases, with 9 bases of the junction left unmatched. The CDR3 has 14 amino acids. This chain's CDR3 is CAIQSGNDAGELFF. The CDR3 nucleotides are TGTGCCATCCAGAGCGGGAATGACGCCGGGGAGCTGTTTTTT.

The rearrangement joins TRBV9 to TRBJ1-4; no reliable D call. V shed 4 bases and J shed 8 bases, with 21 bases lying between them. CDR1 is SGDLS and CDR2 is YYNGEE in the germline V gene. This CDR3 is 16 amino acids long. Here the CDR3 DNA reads TGTGCCAGCAGCCCCTTTTTCCAGGCGGGAGAGGAAAAACTGTTTTTT. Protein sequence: CASSPFFQAGEEKLFF.

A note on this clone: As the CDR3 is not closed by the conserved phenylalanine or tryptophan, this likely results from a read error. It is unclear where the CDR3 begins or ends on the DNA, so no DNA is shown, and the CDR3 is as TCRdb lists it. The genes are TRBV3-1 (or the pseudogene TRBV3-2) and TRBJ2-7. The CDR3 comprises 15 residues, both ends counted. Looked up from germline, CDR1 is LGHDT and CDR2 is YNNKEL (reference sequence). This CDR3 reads CASSQDRTGPRSEFS.

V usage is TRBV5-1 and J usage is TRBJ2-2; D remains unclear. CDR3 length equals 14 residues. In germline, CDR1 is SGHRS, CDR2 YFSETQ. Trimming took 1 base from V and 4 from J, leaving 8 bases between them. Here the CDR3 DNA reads TGCGCCAGCAGCTTGATGTGGTCCACCGGGGAGCTGTTTTTT. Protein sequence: CASSLMWSTGELFF.

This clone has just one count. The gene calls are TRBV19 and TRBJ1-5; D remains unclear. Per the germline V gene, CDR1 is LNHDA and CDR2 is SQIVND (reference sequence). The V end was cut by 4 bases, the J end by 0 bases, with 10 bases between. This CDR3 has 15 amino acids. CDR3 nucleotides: TGTGCCAGTAGTACCGACGGTGATAGCAATCAGCCCCAGCATTTT. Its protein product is CASSTDGDSNQPQHF.

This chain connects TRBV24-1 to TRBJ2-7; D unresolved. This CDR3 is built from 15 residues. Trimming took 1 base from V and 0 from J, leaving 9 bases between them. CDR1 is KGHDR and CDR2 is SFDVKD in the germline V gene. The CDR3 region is CATSDLRRFSYEQYF. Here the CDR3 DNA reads TGTGCCACCAGTGATTTACGCAGGTTCTCCTACGAGCAGTACTTC.

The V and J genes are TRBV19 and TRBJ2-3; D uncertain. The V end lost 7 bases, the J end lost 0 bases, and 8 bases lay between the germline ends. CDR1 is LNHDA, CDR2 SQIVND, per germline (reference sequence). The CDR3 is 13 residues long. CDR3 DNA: TGTGCCAGTAATAGCTTTAGCACAGATACGCAGTATTTT. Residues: CASNSFSTDTQYF.

The CDR3 coding sequence is TGTGCCAGCAGACAGGGACACGAGCAGTACTTC. Its translation is CASRQGHEQYF. The rearrangement uses TRBV6-5 and TRBJ2-7, with D maybe TRBD1 (6 bases). The CDR3 is made up of 11 amino acids. Germline loops: CDR1 MNHEY, CDR2 SVGAGI. V was clipped by 6 bases and J by 5 bases, with 8 bases between them.

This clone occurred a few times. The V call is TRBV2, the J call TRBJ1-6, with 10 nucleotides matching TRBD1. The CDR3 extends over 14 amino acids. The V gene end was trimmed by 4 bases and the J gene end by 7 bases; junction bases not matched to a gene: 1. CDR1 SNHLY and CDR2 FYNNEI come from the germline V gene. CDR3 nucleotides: TGTGCCAGCAGTGGGACAGGGGGAAATTCACCCCTCCACTTT. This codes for CASSGTGGNSPLHF.

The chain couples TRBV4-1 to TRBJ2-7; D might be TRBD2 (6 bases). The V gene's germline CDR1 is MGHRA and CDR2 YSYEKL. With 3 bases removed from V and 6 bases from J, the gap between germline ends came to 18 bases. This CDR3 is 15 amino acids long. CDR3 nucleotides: TGCGCCAGCAGCCAGGAACGCGGGGTGAGGGGCGAGCAGTACTTC. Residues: CASSQERGVRGEQYF.

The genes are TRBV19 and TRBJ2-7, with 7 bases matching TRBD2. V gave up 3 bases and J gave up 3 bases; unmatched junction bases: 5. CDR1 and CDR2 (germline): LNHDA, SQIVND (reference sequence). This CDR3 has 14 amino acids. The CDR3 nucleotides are TGTGCCAGTAGTATGCGGGGGTACGGCTACGAGCAGTACTTC. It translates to CASSMRGYGYEQYF. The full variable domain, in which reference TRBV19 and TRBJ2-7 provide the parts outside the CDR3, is DGGITQSPKYLFRKEGQNVTLSCEQNLNHDAMYWYRQDPGQGLRLIYYSQIVNDFQKGDIAEGYSVSREKKESFPLTVTSAQKNPTAFYLCASSMRGYGYEQYFGPGTRLTVT.

CDR3 bases: TGTGCCAGCAGCTTGTTTGTTGGTACCTCCTACAATGAGCAGTTCTTC. Its protein product is CASSLFVGTSYNEQFF. The V gene is TRBV5-6, the J gene TRBJ2-1; D call uncertain. Germline CDR1 is SGHDT and CDR2 is YYEEEE. Deletions cut 1 base from V and 0 bases from J, with 11 bases between. CDR3 length equals 16 residues. Together with reference TRBV5-6 and TRBJ2-1, the CDR3 gives the full variable domain: DAGVTQSPTHLIKTRGQQVTLRCSPKSGHDTVSWYQQALGQGPQFIFQYYEEEERQRGNFPDRFSGHQFPNYSSELNVNALLLGDSALYLCASSLFVGTSYNEQFFGPGTRLTVL.

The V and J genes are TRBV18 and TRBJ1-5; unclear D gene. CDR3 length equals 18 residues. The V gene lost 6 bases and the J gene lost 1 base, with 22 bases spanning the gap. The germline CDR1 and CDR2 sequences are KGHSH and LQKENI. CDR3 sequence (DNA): TGTGCCAGCTCTTCTCGGGAGGGCCTTCCCACGAGCAATCAGCCCCAGCATTTT. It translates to CASSSREGLPTSNQPQHF.